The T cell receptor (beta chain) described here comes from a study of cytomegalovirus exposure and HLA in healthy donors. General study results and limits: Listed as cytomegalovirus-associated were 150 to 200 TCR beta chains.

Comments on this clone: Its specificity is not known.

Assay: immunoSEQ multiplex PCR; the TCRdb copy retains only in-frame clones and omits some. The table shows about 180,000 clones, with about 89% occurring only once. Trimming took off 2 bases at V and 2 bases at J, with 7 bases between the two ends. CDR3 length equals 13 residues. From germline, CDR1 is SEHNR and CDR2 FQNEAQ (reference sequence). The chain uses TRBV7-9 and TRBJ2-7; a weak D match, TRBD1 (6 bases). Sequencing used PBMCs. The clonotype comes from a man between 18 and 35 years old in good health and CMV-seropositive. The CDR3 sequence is CASSLQGTYEQYF. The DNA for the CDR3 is TGTGCCAGCAGCTTACAGGGGACCTACGAGCAGTACTTC. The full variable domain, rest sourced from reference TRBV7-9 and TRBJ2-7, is DTGVSQNPRHKITKRGQNVTFRCDPISEHNRLYWYRQTLGQGPEFLTYFQNEAQLEKSRLLSDRFSAERPKGSFSTLEIQRTEQGDSAMYLCASSLQGTYEQYFGPGTRLTVT.